The sequence of this TCR beta chain was determined in a study of cytomegalovirus exposure and HLA in healthy donors. Study details: In an earlier analysis, 95 million to 140 million unique TCR beta sequences were found from some 170 million T cells.

The CDR3 runs 16 residues. Germline V CDR1 and CDR2: SGHRS, YFSETQ. V lost 0 bases to trimming and J lost 1 base; unmatched junction nucleotides: 2. In regard to this clone: Its specificity is not known.

PCR involved 60 Vbeta and 13 Jbeta primers. Produced via immunoSEQ multiplex PCR; TCRdb's table is partial and in-frame only. The data show approximately 190,000 clones, 78% seen once. Whole-study results and caveats: As confirmed in vitro, three CMV-associated chains were specific for CMV antigens. V- and J-gene trimming in TCR beta was tied to a missense DCLRE1C variant by an analysis performed later. A later analysis linked 16,951 TCR beta sequences to HLA alleles at 0.05 false discovery rate.

This TCR was recovered from a young woman in good health and CMV-seropositive. The J gene is TRBJ2-2, the V gene TRBV5-1; TRBD2 aligns across 8 bases. The sequenced sample consisted of PBMCs. CDR3 protein: CASSLVAGGNTGELFF. The DNA of the CDR3 is TGCGCCAGCAGCTTGGTCGCGGGGGGGAACACCGGGGAGCTGTTTTTT.